In this sample, the clone carrying this TCR beta chain turned up once. Its antigen is not identified. With V trimmed by 4 bases and J by 0 bases, 6 bases remained unmatched. Looked up from germline, CDR1 is LGHNA and CDR2 is YSLEER. This CDR3 is built from 16 residues. These data are taken from a study of shared clonotypes between healthy human individuals. Method: immunoSEQ multiplex PCR; TCRdb's copy keeps in-frame clones and lacks some. The sample consists of about 2.4 million clones, more than 85% of them appearing once. Study results and caveats: Few donors restricted represented genetic and exposure-history diversity.

The sequenced material came from naive CD4+ T cells from PBMCs. Subset meaning: CD45RA+ positively selected. This chain uses TRBV4-3 with TRBJ1-3, with 7 bases that match TRBD1. The clonotype was recovered from a man aged 18 to 30 in good health. Some clones in this sample may be carry-over from other donors' samples. CDR3 in DNA: TGCGCCAGCAGCCCTCGGGACAGATCCTCTGGAAACACCATATATTTT. It specifies CASSPRDRSSGNTIYF.